The T cell receptor (beta chain) described here comes from a study of T cells in Graves' hyperthyroidism and ophthalmopathy. General study points: Blood also showed most of the thyroid clonotypes that were expanded above 0.001. Prediction of ophthalmopathy progression came a median roughly 6.6 months pre-onset.

Each patient was aged 18 to 65 and had newly diagnosed hyperthyroidism of under 2 months' duration. Used for diagnoses were clinical symptoms, serum thyroxine and TRAb, thyroid ultrasound and orbital computed tomography. The investigators amplified TCR beta CDR3 regions from RNA transcripts. During a first-round RT-PCR of the TCR CDR3, the HTBI primer set was used. TCRdb re-called the multiplex PCR reads with MiXCR, one entry per CDR3 protein. This sample has about 380,000 distinct CDR3 sequences, with approximately 13% found just once. With regard to this clonotype: Its antigen remains unknown.

Germline V gives CDR1 SNHLY, CDR2 FYNNEI. This CDR3 region has 13 residues. The J segment lost 2 bases and the V segment lost 6 bases, leaving 4 bases of the junction unmatched. This clonotype originated in a man younger than 40 with Graves' hyperthyroidism that later progressed to Graves' ophthalmopathy. The sequencing sample was made of blood. This chain connects TRBV2 to TRBJ2-7, with TRBD1 matching over 7 bases. In DNA, the CDR3 is TGTGCCAGCAGGATGGGACAGACCTACGAGCAGTACTTC. Amino acids: CASRMGQTYEQYF.